This entry lists 13 T cell receptor beta chains sequenced from one sample in a study of T cell repertoires in cytomegalovirus infection. What these receptors recognize is not known. TCRdb fed the reads into MiXCR, producing one record per CDR3 protein. Of 200,000 to 250,000 distinct CDR3 sequences in the sample, about 39% were seen once. Sequencing used CD8+ T cells from cultured PBMCs, obtained from culture after CMV antigen stimulation. The receptor set was obtained from a human donor in good health (CMV status not recorded). Some clones in this sample may be carry-over from other donors' samples.

This clonotype was counted a single time. A clone one base away is much larger, so this may be a read error. The J gene is TRBJ2-3, the V gene TRBV7-8; TRBD2 aligns across 8 bases. The germline gives CDR1 SGHVS, CDR2 FQNEAQ. There are 17 residues in the CDR3. V lost 4 bases to trimming and J lost 0 bases; unmatched junction nucleotides: 9. In nucleotides, the CDR3 is TGTGCCAGCAGCTCAGGAAGCGGGAGACCAAGCACAGATACGCAGTATTTT. This translates into CASSSGSGRPSTDTQYF. Complete variable domain (other parts from reference TRBV7-8 and TRBJ2-3): GAGVSQSPRYKVAKRGQDVALRCDPISGHVSLFWYQQALGQGPEFLTYFQNEAQLDKSGLPSDRFFAERPEGSVSTLKIQRTQQEDSAVYLCASSSGSGRPSTDTQYFGPGTRLTVL.

The gene calls are TRBV6-5 and TRBJ2-7; 7 nucleotides line up with TRBD1. There are 13 residues in the CDR3. V trimming: 2 bases; J trimming: 5 bases; junction bases outside the gene matches: 3. The germline CDR1 and CDR2 sequences are MNHEY and SVGAGI. The CDR3 spells CASSYAGTDEQYF. The DNA of the CDR3 is TGTGCCAGCAGTTACGCCGGGACAGACGAGCAGTACTTC.

As to this clonotype: At one of its ends the junction is not consistent with the germline gene, which may arise from a read error. The CDR3 loop reads CTSSLLAGGTGELFF. The CDR3 nucleotides read TGTACCAGCAGCTTACTAGCGGGAGGGACCGGGGAGCTGTTTTTT. The chain combines TRBV11-2 with TRBJ2-2; 13 bases align to TRBD2. The CDR3 contains 15 residues. Germline V gene data show CDR1 as SGHAT and CDR2 as FQNNGV.

This clonotype was seen at least ten times. This rearrangement joins TRBV7-2 to TRBJ2-7, with 8 bases matching TRBD2. CDR3 size: 16 residues. With V trimmed by 1 base and J by 2 bases, 7 bases remained unmatched. CDR1 is SGHTA, CDR2 FQGNSA, per germline. This CDR3 is CASSLVSSGTTYEQYF. The CDR3 DNA sequence: TGTGCCAGCAGCTTAGTTAGTAGCGGGACGACCTACGAGCAGTACTTC.

In its sample, this clonotype was seen a few times. V is TRBV7-2 and J is TRBJ2-1; D not certain. The V gene's germline CDR1 is SGHTA and CDR2 FQGNSA. V was shortened by 6 bases and J by 7 bases, with 10 bases between the two germline ends. The CDR3 contains 12 residues. The DNA of the CDR3 is TGTGCCAGCAGTCTCCTTGAGAATGAGCAGTTCTTC. Its translation: CASSLLENEQFF.

The gene calls are TRBV6-5 and TRBJ1-2, with 8 nucleotides matching TRBD1. The CDR3 spans 17 residues. The trim removed 2 bases at V and 3 bases at J, leaving 11 bases unmatched. Germline V lookup: CDR1 MNHEY, CDR2 SVGAGI. CDR3 loop: CASSYTSQGARDYGYTF. CDR3 DNA sequence: TGTGCCAGCAGTTACACCAGTCAGGGGGCCCGCGACTATGGCTACACCTTC.

The gene calls are TRBV29-1 and TRBJ2-1, with 14 nucleotides matching TRBD2. Germline V gene lookup returns CDR1 SQVTM and CDR2 ANQGSEA. CDR3 length: 14 amino acids. With 3 bases clipped from V and 6 bases from J, the junction kept 1 base outside the gene matches. CDR3 loop: CSVETSGRANEQFF. In DNA, the CDR3 is TGCAGCGTTGAGACTAGCGGGAGGGCCAATGAGCAGTTCTTC.

This clonotype occurred a few times. The chain is built from TRBV6-5 and TRBJ2-7, with 15 nucleotides matching TRBD2. With 4 bases clipped from V and 7 bases from J, the junction kept 5 bases outside the gene matches. There are 15 residues in the CDR3. Germline-derived CDR1 and CDR2 are MNHEY and SVGAGI. CDR3 coding DNA: TGTGCCAGCAGTTTTGGGACTAGCGGGGGGCTAGAGCAGTACTTC. Encoded protein: CASSFGTSGGLEQYF.

This clonotype has more than one count but fewer than ten. J is TRBJ2-3 and V is TRBV15, with D possibly being TRBD2 (5 bases). Germline V gene sequence: CDR1 LNHNV, CDR2 YYDKDF (reference sequence). There are 19 residues in the CDR3. V lost 0 bases and J 1 base, leaving 20 bases between the germline ends. CDR3 protein: CATSRDLGPGVRGTDTQYF. In nucleotides, the CDR3 is TGTGCCACCAGCAGAGATCTTGGGCCCGGGGTACGGGGCACAGATACGCAGTATTTT.

The genes are TRBV15 and TRBJ1-1; TRBD1 might be the D (5 bases). The CDR3 consists of 16 residues. Trimming cost V 3 bases and J 0 bases, with 14 bases left between them. Germline CDR1 is LNHNV and CDR2 is YYDKDF (reference sequence). CDR3 nucleotide sequence: TGTGCCACCAGCAGCCTTAGGACAAGTATGAACACTGAAGCTTTCTTT. Protein product: CATSSLRTSMNTEAFF.

The chain employs TRBV7-8 and TRBJ2-3; D unclear. CDR3 length equals 15 residues. Deletions cut 5 bases from V and 2 bases from J, with 14 bases between. Germline V gives CDR1 SGHVS, CDR2 FQNEAQ. The CDR3 region is CASSIGLRVTDTQYF. Written as DNA, the CDR3 is TGTGCCAGCAGCATAGGGCTACGGGTCACAGATACGCAGTATTTT.

This clonotype was found a few times. The chain combines TRBV2 with TRBJ1-5; no reliable D call. V lost 0 bases and J lost 3, with 9 bases in between. Germline assignment: CDR1 SNHLY and CDR2 FYNNEI. This CDR3 contains 15 residues. DNA for the CDR3: TGTGCCAGCAGTGAAGCGCGTGCCTCCAATCAGCCCCAGCATTTT. Its protein is CASSEARASNQPQHF.

The table lists this clonotype with many counts. The gene calls are TRBV7-8 and TRBJ2-2, with 8 bases matching TRBD2. CDR1 and CDR2 from the germline V gene are SGHVS and FQNEAQ. With 5 bases clipped from V and 4 bases from J, the junction kept 12 bases outside the gene matches. The CDR3 contains 17 residues. The CDR3 nucleotides read TGTGCCAGCAGCCTAACCCCTAGTAGCGGGACCACCGGGGAGCTGTTTTTT. Encoded protein: CASSLTPSSGTTGELFF.